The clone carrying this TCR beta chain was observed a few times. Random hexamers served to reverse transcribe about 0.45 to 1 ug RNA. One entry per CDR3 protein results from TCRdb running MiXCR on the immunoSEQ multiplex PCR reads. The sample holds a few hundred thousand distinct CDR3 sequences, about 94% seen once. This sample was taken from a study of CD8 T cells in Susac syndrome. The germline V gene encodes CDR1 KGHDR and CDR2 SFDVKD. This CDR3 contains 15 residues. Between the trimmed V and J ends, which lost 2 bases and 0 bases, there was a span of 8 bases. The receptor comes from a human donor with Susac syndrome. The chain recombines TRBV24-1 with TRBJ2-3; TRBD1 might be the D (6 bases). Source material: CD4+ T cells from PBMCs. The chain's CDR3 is CATSDSGQSTDTQYF. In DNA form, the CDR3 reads TGTGCCACCAGTGATTCAGGACAGAGCACAGATACGCAGTATTTT.